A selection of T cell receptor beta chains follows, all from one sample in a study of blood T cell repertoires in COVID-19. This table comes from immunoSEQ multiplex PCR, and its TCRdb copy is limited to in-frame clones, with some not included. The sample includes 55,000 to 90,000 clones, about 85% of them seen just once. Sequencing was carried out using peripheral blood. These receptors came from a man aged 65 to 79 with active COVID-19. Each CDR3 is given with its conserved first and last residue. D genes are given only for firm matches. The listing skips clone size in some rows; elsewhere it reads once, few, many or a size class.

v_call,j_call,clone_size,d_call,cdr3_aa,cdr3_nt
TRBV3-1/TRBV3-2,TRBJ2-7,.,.,CASRPTKNSYEQYF,TGTGCCAGCAGGCCCACTAAAAACTCCTACGAGCAGTACTTC
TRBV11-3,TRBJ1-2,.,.,CASSSSYGYTF,TGTGCCAGCAGCTCGAGCTATGGCTACACCTTC
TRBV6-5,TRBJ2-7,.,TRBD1,CASTRGQEQYF,TGTGCCAGCACCAGGGGGCAGGAGCAGTACTTC
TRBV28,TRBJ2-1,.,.,CASSRGWDEQFF,TGTGCCAGCAGCCGAGGGTGGGATGAGCAGTTCTTC
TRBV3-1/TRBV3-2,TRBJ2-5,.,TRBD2,CASSQFRAGVRETQYF,TGTGCCAGCAGCCAATTTCGGGCGGGAGTACGGGAGACCCAGTACTTC
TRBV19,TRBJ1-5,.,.,CASSMWGGGDQPQHF,TGTGCCAGTAGTATGTGGGGCGGGGGGGATCAGCCCCAGCATTTT
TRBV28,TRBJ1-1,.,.,CASRAEGTEAFF,TGTGCCAGCAGGGCCGAGGGCACTGAAGCTTTCTTT
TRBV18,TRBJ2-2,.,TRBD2,CASSPTSGRALTGELFF,TGTGCCAGCTCACCAACTAGCGGGAGGGCCCTCACCGGGGAGCTGTTTTTT
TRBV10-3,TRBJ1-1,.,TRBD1,CAISDSGTGAIPFF,TGTGCCATCAGTGACTCCGGGACAGGGGCGATCCCTTTCTTT
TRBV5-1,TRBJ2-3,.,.,CASRVRASSTDTQYF,TGCGCCAGCAGGGTAAGAGCGTCTAGCACAGATACGCAGTATTTT
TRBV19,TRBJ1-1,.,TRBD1,CASIGTGGLEAFF,TGTGCCAGTATCGGGACAGGGGGATTAGAAGCTTTCTTT
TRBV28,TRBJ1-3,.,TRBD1,CASSFGQGVGNTIYF,TGTGCCAGCAGTTTTGGGCAGGGGGTTGGAAACACCATATATTTT
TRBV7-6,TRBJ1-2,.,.,CASSLGGGDSPIYGYTF,TGTGCCAGCAGCTTAGGTGGGGGGGACTCCCCAATCTATGGCTACACCTTC
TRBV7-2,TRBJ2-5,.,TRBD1,CASSFATGGETQYF,TGTGCCAGCAGCTTCGCGACAGGGGGGGAGACCCAGTACTTC
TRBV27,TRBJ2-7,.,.,CASSPQAAYEQYF,TGTGCCAGCAGTCCCCAGGCCGCCTACGAGCAGTACTTC
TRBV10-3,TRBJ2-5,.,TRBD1,CAISPGTGETQYF,TGTGCCATCAGCCCCGGGACAGGGGAGACCCAGTACTTC
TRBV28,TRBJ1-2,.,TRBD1,CASSSPGQGVYGYTF,TGTGCCAGCAGTTCGCCGGGACAGGGGGTCTATGGCTACACCTTC
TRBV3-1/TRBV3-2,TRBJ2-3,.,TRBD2,CASSPSGKGPDTQYF,TGTGCCAGCAGCCCTAGCGGGAAAGGCCCAGATACGCAGTATTTT
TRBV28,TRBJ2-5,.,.,CASSQTASPPETQYF,TGTGCCAGCAGCCAGACTGCAAGCCCCCCAGAGACCCAGTACTTC
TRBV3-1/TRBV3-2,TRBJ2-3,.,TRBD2,CASSSGLAGGTDTQYF,TGTGCCAGCAGCTCCGGACTAGCGGGGGGCACAGATACGCAGTATTTT
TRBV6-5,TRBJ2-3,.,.,CASSYWGLGTDTQYF,TGTGCCAGCAGTTACTGGGGACTCGGCACAGATACGCAGTATTTT
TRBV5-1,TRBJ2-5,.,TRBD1,CASSLVDRVLQTQYF,TGCGCCAGCAGCTTGGTGGACAGGGTTTTGCAGACCCAGTACTTC
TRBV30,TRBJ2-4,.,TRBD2,CAWRLAGGMGIQYF,TGTGCCTGGAGACTAGCGGGAGGGATGGGCATTCAGTACTTC
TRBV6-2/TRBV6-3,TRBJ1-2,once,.,CASSWSPGGYTF,TGTGCCAGCAGTTGGAGTCCTGGTGGCTACACCTTC
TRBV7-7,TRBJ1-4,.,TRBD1,CASTSRTGPREKLFF,TGTGCTAGCACCTCACGGACAGGGCCCCGCGAAAAACTGTTTTTT
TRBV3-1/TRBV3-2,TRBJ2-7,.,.,CASSPRVPAYEQYF,TGTGCCAGCAGCCCGCGGGTCCCGGCCTACGAGCAGTACTTC
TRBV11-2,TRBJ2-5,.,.,CASARGETQYF,TGTGCCAGCGCCAGGGGAGAGACCCAGTACTTC
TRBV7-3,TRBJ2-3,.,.,CASSLQGGSTDTQYF,TGTGCCAGCAGCTTACAGGGGGGATCCACAGATACGCAGTATTTT
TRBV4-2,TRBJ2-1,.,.,CASSQRRDIEQFF,TGTGCCAGCAGCCAGCGCCGGGACATTGAGCAGTTCTTC
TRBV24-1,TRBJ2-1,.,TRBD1,CATSPDRAGEQFF,TGTGCCACCAGCCCCGACAGGGCAGGTGAGCAGTTCTTC
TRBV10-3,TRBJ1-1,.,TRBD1,CAIRPGGSNTEAFF,TGTGCCATCAGGCCAGGGGGCTCGAACACTGAAGCTTTCTTT
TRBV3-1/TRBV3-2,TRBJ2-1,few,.,CASSRAETGNEQFF,TGTGCCAGCAGTCGCGCCGAGACTGGCAATGAGCAGTTCTTC
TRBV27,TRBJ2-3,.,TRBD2,CASSSMTSGKRDTQYF,TGTGCCAGCAGTTCGATGACTAGCGGGAAACGGGATACGCAGTATTTT
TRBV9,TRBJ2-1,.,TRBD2,CASSVGQTIAGGRLGGYNEQFF,TGTGCCAGCAGCGTGGGACAGACAATAGCGGGAGGGCGGCTGGGTGGCTACAATGAGCAGTTCTTC
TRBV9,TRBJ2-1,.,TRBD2,CASSPQGLAGGQFF,TGTGCCAGCAGCCCCCAGGGACTAGCGGGTGGGCAGTTCTTC
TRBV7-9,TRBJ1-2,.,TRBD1,CASSLGQVAYGYTF,TGTGCCAGCAGCTTGGGACAGGTGGCCTATGGCTACACCTTC
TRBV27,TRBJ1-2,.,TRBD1,CASSLVGQGVHGYTF,TGTGCCAGCAGTTTGGTGGGACAGGGGGTACATGGCTACACCTTC
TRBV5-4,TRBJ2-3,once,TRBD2,CASSLGAGRPTDTQYF,TGTGCCAGCAGCTTGGGGGCCGGGAGGCCCACAGATACGCAGTATTTT
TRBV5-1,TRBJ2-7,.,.,CASSPHTYEQYF,TGCGCCAGCAGCCCCCACACCTACGAGCAGTACTTC
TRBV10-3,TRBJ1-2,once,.,CAISEAKDGGVYGYTF,TGTGCCATCAGTGAGGCGAAGGACGGCGGGGTCTATGGCTACACCTTC
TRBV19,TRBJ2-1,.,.,CASRRGTYNEQFF,TGTGCCAGTCGACGGGGAACCTACAATGAGCAGTTCTTC
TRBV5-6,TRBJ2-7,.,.,CASSLAAPYEQYF,TGTGCCAGCAGCCTAGCCGCCCCGTACGAGCAGTACTTC
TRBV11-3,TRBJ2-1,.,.,CASSPGNEQFF,TGTGCCAGCAGCCCCGGGAATGAGCAGTTCTTC
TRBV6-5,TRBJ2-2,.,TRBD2,CASSYSSGSSTGELFF,TGTGCCAGCAGTTACTCTAGCGGGAGTAGCACCGGGGAGCTGTTTTTT
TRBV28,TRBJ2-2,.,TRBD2,CASSQTRLAGGTGELFF,TGTGCCAGCAGTCAGACGAGACTAGCGGGAGGGACCGGGGAGCTGTTTTTT
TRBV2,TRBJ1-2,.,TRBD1,CASSVGQRAYGYTF,TGTGCCAGCAGTGTGGGACAGCGAGCATATGGCTACACCTTC
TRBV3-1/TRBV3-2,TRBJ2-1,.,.,CASSQDLSSYNEQFF,TGTGCCAGCAGCCAAGATCTTAGCTCCTACAATGAGCAGTTCTTC
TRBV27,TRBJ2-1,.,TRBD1,CASSPPTGGVGNEQFF,TGTGCCAGCAGTCCCCCGACAGGGGGCGTGGGCAATGAGCAGTTCTTC
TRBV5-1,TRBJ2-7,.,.,CASSLGQGGHEQYF,TGCGCCAGCAGCTTGGGGCAGGGGGGCCACGAGCAGTACTTC
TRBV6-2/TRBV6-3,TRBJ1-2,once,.,CASSYSNVAGGYTF,TGTGCCAGCAGTTACTCGAATGTGGCGGGCGGCTACACCTTC
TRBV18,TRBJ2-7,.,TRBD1,CASSPPPGQGPHEQYF,TGTGCCAGCTCACCCCCGCCGGGACAGGGGCCCCACGAGCAGTACTTC
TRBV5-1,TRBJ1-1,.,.,CASSPGGKLEAFF,TGCGCCAGCAGCCCCGGGGGGAAACTGGAAGCTTTCTTT
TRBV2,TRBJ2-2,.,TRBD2,CASSEWGAGVGELFF,TGTGCCAGCAGTGAATGGGGAGCGGGAGTCGGGGAGCTGTTTTTT
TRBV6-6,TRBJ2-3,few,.,CASTQRTGADTQYF,TGTGCCAGCACCCAACGGACTGGCGCAGATACGCAGTATTTT
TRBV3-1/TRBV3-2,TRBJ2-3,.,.,CASSRASGTDTQYF,TGTGCCAGCAGCCGGGCTAGCGGCACAGATACGCAGTATTTT